These 17 T cell receptor beta chains share one sample of origin, sequenced in a study of human thymus T cells. Produced via immunoSEQ multiplex PCR; TCRdb's table is partial and in-frame only. This table holds 54,000 or so clones, 94% found once. The sample comprised blood. The receptor source for this set is a boy in the first two years of life with a congenital heart defect but otherwise immunologically healthy.

The V call is TRBV29-1, the J call TRBJ2-3; 10 bases map to TRBD2. The CDR3 extends over 16 amino acids. V was pared by 1 base and J by 2 bases, with 6 bases of the junction left unmatched. The germline V gene encodes CDR1 SQVTM and CDR2 ANQGSEA. CDR3 in amino acids: CSVEGVLAGATDTQYF. Here the CDR3 DNA reads TGCAGCGTTGAAGGTGTGCTAGCGGGGGCCACAGATACGCAGTATTTT.

V is TRBV5-4 and J is TRBJ2-1, with D possibly matching TRBD1 (7 bases). CDR1 and CDR2 from the germline V gene are SGHNT and YYREEE (reference sequence). Trimming stripped 0 bases from V and 2 bases from J, with 15 bases between. The CDR3 is 17 amino acids. In nucleotides, the CDR3 is TGTGCCAGCAGCTTGGGGGGCAGGGGGGACCCCTACAATGAGCAGTTCTTC. Its translation is CASSLGGRGDPYNEQFF.

V usage is TRBV7-6 and J usage is TRBJ2-5, with 8 bases that match TRBD2. Unmatched junction bases numbered 12, after V lost 5 bases and J lost 7 bases. This CDR3 region has 15 residues. Germline V gene data show CDR1 as SGHVS and CDR2 as FNYEAQ. The CDR3 sequence: CASSAAGVGPRTQYF. As DNA, the CDR3 is TGTGCCAGCAGCGCAGCGGGGGTGGGGCCCAGGACCCAGTACTTC.

This chain connects TRBV4-3 to TRBJ2-1; D is uncertain. Between the trimmed V and J ends, which lost 4 bases and 8 bases, there was a span of 9 bases. The germline CDR1 and CDR2 sequences are LGHNA and YSLEER. The CDR3 length is 12 residues. CDR3: CASSRTTDEQFF. CDR3 DNA: TGCGCCAGCAGCCGTACAACGGATGAGCAGTTCTTC.

The chain combines TRBV28 with TRBJ2-7, with 9 bases fitting TRBD1. V gave up 2 bases and J gave up 3 bases; unmatched junction bases: 11. CDR1 is MDHEN and CDR2 is SYDVKM in the germline V gene. The CDR3 runs 17 residues. The CDR3, as DNA: TGTGCCAGCAGTTTAGGATTTTGGACAGGGGAGGGCTACGAGCAGTACTTC. Its protein product is CASSLGFWTGEGYEQYF.

This clone occurred once. The V gene is TRBV5-5, the J gene TRBJ1-5; D not resolved. V lost 0 bases and J lost 4, with 8 bases in between. Germline loops: CDR1 SGHKS, CDR2 YYEKEE (reference sequence). The CDR3 covers 14 residues. DNA for the CDR3: TGTGCCAGCAGCTTGGACATCTCGAATCAGCCCCAGCATTTT. Encoded protein: CASSLDISNQPQHF. Using reference TRBV5-5 and TRBJ1-5 for the parts outside the CDR3, the full variable domain is DAGVTQSPTHLIKTRGQQVTLRCSPISGHKSVSWYQQVLGQGPQFIFQYYEKEERGRGNFPDRFSARQFPNYSSELNVNALLLGDSALYLCASSLDISNQPQHFGDGTRLSIL.

This clone was found once. The rearrangement links TRBV2 to TRBJ1-5, with D unclear. Germline-derived CDR1 and CDR2 are SNHLY and FYNNEI. The length of the CDR3 is 14 residues. Trimming left V 6 bases short and J 3 bases short, with 12 bases between. This chain's CDR3 is CASRAAGLNQPQHF. The CDR3 DNA is TGTGCCAGCAGGGCAGCAGGCCTCAATCAGCCCCAGCATTTT. Complete variable domain (other parts from reference TRBV2 and TRBJ1-5): EPEVTQTPSHQVTQMGQEVILRCVPISNHLYFYWYRQILGQKVEFLVSFYNNEISEKSEIFDDQFSVERPDGSNFTLKIRSTKLEDSAMYFCASRAAGLNQPQHFGDGTRLSIL.

The V and J genes are TRBV7-2 and TRBJ2-5; the D gene is possibly TRBD2 (6 bases). Germline CDR1 and CDR2: SGHTA and FQGNSA. Trimming removed 1 base from V and 7 bases from J, with 10 bases in between. The CDR3 consists of 13 residues. The CDR3 region is CASSLGSGGTQYF. The CDR3 region has the DNA TGTGCCAGCAGCTTAGGTTCCGGGGGGACCCAGTACTTC.

The chain links TRBV28 to TRBJ2-5, with 12 bases matching TRBD2. J was trimmed by 7 bases and V by 4 bases; bases with no gene match: 19. The CDR3 sequence is 19 residues long. Germline lookup yields CDR1 MDHEN and CDR2 SYDVKM. The CDR3: CASSSRFKGLAGSRGTQYF. The CDR3 DNA sequence: TGTGCCAGCAGTTCTAGATTCAAAGGACTAGCGGGGTCCCGAGGGACCCAGTACTTC.

The chain combines TRBV12-5 with TRBJ1-5; 9 nucleotides line up with TRBD1. CDR1 and CDR2 (germline): LGHNT, FRNRAP. With V trimmed by 1 base and J by 0 bases, 22 bases remained unmatched. CDR3 length: 23 amino acids. CDR3 residues: CASGLGSGTGWSRGPNSNQPQHF. The CDR3 coding sequence is TGTGCTAGTGGTTTGGGCTCTGGGACAGGGTGGTCGCGTGGCCCTAATAGCAATCAGCCCCAGCATTTT.

The gene calls are TRBV11-3 and TRBJ1-3, with 8 positions matching TRBD1. CDR1 and CDR2 from the germline V gene are SGHNT and YENEEA. V gave up 4 bases and J gave up 5 bases; unmatched junction bases: 4. The CDR3 covers 14 residues. The chain's CDR3 is CASSWDRIRNTIYF. As DNA, the CDR3 is TGTGCCAGCAGCTGGGACAGGATCCGAAACACCATATATTTT.

The J gene is TRBJ1-5, the V gene TRBV21-1; the DNA was not compared with TRBD1, the D call given in the table. TRBV21-1 is noted as a pseudogene. The CDR3 length is 16 residues. The CDR3 sequence is CASSQNRRGFGQPQHF. DNA for the CDR3: TGTGCCAGCAGCCAAAACAGGCGAGGTTTTGGTCAGCCCCAGCATTTT.

The CDR3 region is CASSLGGLAYEQYF. The CDR3 DNA follows: TGTGCCAGCAGCTTGGGGGGCCTGGCCTACGAGCAGTACTTC. The chain combines TRBV5-6 with TRBJ2-7; possibly TRBD1 for D (5 bases). Germline values: CDR1 SGHDT, CDR2 YYEEEE. V was trimmed by 0 bases and J by 2 bases, leaving 9 bases between them. CDR3 length equals 14 residues.

V and J are TRBV11-3 and TRBJ1-1; D not certain. Between the trimmed V and J ends, which lost 5 bases and 8 bases, there was a span of 15 bases. Germline V lookup: CDR1 SGHNT, CDR2 YENEEA. This CDR3 has 13 amino acids. For the CDR3, the DNA is TGTGCCAGCAGCCCCTTAGTAAGGCCAGAAGCTTTCTTT. Its translation: CASSPLVRPEAFF.

The CDR3 nucleotides read TGTGCCAGCAGCGCCCTATTCGCGGGCACAGATACGCAGTATTTT. It codes for CASSALFAGTDTQYF. V is TRBV9 and J is TRBJ2-3, with no clear D. The CDR3 runs to 15 residues. Germline CDR1 and CDR2: SGDLS and YYNGEE. The V and J ends lost 3 bases and 1 base respectively, with 12 bases between them.

This chain uses TRBV6-1 with TRBJ2-7, with TRBD2 identical over 13 bases. The CDR3 sequence is 15 residues long. Looked up from germline, CDR1 is MNHNS and CDR2 is SASEGT. V was clipped by 5 bases and J by 5 bases; unmatched bases: 6. Here the CDR3 reads CASSLLAGGLNEQYF. CDR3 DNA sequence: TGTGCCAGCAGTCTACTAGCGGGAGGGCTAAACGAGCAGTACTTC.

This chain uses TRBV28 with TRBJ2-2; 11 bases line up with TRBD1. Germline V CDR1 and CDR2: MDHEN, SYDVKM. This CDR3 is built from 16 residues. Trimming took 3 bases from V and 7 from J; bases not matched to a gene: 7. The CDR3 coding sequence is TGTGCCAGCAGTTTCTTACGGACAGGGGGCTTCGGGGAGCTGTTTTTT. It translates to CASSFLRTGGFGELFF.